Listed below are T cell receptor beta chains from one sample, sequenced in a study of identical twins. A single record per CDR3 protein comes from TCRdb applying MiXCR to the 5' RACE reads. The sample contains approximately 300,000 distinct CDR3 sequences, around 9.7% of which appear only once. These data were also reused for a study on yellow fever vaccine responses in identical twins.

The sequenced sample was CD8+ T cells sorted from blood. The source is a woman under 30 in good health. CDR3s include the opening cysteine and the closing phenylalanine or tryptophan. A D gene is named only where the DNA matches it firmly. Not every row has a clone size; where given, it reads once, few, many or a size class.

CDR3 length: 14
clone size: many
V gene: TRBV3-1
J gene: TRBJ2-7
D gene: TRBD1
CDR3 DNA: TGTGCCAGCAGCCCGGGACAGGACCTCTACGAGCAGTACTTC
CDR3 protein: CASSPGQDLYEQYF

CDR3 length: 14
clone size: few
V gene: TRBV12-3/TRBV12-4
J gene: TRBJ2-7
D gene: TRBD1
CDR3 DNA: TGTGCCAGCATCCCCGGACAGGACTCCTACGAGCAGTACTTC
CDR3 protein: CASIPGQDSYEQYF

CDR3 length: 12
clone size: few
V gene: TRBV30
J gene: TRBJ2-2
D gene: -
CDR3 DNA: TGTGCCTGGGTTCTGGGGACCGGGGAGCTGTTTTTT
CDR3 protein: CAWVLGTGELFF

CDR3 length: 14
clone size: few
V gene: TRBV14
J gene: TRBJ2-7
D gene: TRBD1
CDR3 DNA: TGTGCCAGCAGCCCAACTGGACAGGGCGCCGAGCAGTACTTC
CDR3 protein: CASSPTGQGAEQYF

CDR3 length: 14
clone size: many
V gene: TRBV9
J gene: TRBJ2-3
D gene: -
CDR3 DNA: TGTGCCAGCAGTGCAGGAGGCCGAACAGATACGCAGTATTTT
CDR3 protein: CASSAGGRTDTQYF

CDR3 length: 17
clone size: few
V gene: TRBV7-2
J gene: TRBJ2-5
D gene: TRBD1
CDR3 DNA: TGTGCCAGCAGCCCCGGGACAGGGGGCTGGAACCAAGAGACCCAGTACTTC
CDR3 protein: CASSPGTGGWNQETQYF

CDR3 length: 13
clone size: few
V gene: TRBV20-1
J gene: TRBJ2-7
D gene: TRBD2
CDR3 DNA: TGCAGTGTTGGGACTAGCGGCTCCTACGAGCAGTACTTC
CDR3 protein: CSVGTSGSYEQYF

CDR3 length: 17
clone size: many
V gene: TRBV5-1
J gene: TRBJ1-1
D gene: TRBD1
CDR3 DNA: TGCGCCAGCAGCACCCGGGACAGGGGGTATCTGAACACTGAAGCTTTCTTT
CDR3 protein: CASSTRDRGYLNTEAFF

CDR3 length: 15
clone size: few
V gene: TRBV7-9
J gene: TRBJ2-7
D gene: -
CDR3 DNA: TGTGCCAGCAGCTTTACGGACGGCGCCGGATACGAGCAGTACTTC
CDR3 protein: CASSFTDGAGYEQYF

CDR3 length: 16
clone size: -
V gene: TRBV30
J gene: TRBJ2-2
D gene: TRBD1
CDR3 DNA: TGTGCCTGGAGTGGCCGGGACAGGGTGAACACCGGGGAGCTGTTTTTT
CDR3 protein: CAWSGRDRVNTGELFF

CDR3 length: 13
clone size: few
V gene: TRBV5-6
J gene: TRBJ2-5
D gene: -
CDR3 DNA: TGTGCCAGCAAGCTAAATTGGGGGGAGACCCAGTACTTC
CDR3 protein: CASKLNWGETQYF

CDR3 length: 14
clone size: few
V gene: TRBV11-2
J gene: TRBJ2-7
D gene: TRBD2
CDR3 DNA: TGTGCCAGCAGCTTCGGGGGGGGAAACTACGAGCAGTACTTC
CDR3 protein: CASSFGGGNYEQYF

CDR3 length: 17
clone size: -
V gene: TRBV28
J gene: TRBJ2-2
D gene: TRBD2
CDR3 DNA: TGTGCCAGCAGAACCGCGGAGGGACTAGCGGTTCCCGGGGAGCTGTTTTTT
CDR3 protein: CASRTAEGLAVPGELFF

CDR3 length: 16
clone size: few
V gene: TRBV23-1
J gene: TRBJ1-1
D gene: -
CDR3 DNA: TGCGCCAGCAGTCAATCAACGGGACTTTCAGACAAGCAAGCTTTCTTT
CDR3 protein: CASSQSTGLSDKQAFF

CDR3 length: 13
clone size: many
V gene: TRBV27
J gene: TRBJ2-4
D gene: -
CDR3 DNA: TGTGCCAGCAGTCCGGTCGGAAAAAACATTCAGTACTTC
CDR3 protein: CASSPVGKNIQYF

CDR3 length: 14
clone size: many
V gene: TRBV6-5
J gene: TRBJ2-7
D gene: -
CDR3 DNA: TGTGCCAGCAGCTCGGGAGTAAGGAGTGCCGAGCAGTACTTC
CDR3 protein: CASSSGVRSAEQYF

CDR3 length: 12
clone size: few
V gene: TRBV5-1
J gene: TRBJ2-7
D gene: -
CDR3 DNA: TGCGCCAGCAATCGCCCAGGGTACGAGCAGTACTTC
CDR3 protein: CASNRPGYEQYF

CDR3 length: 13
clone size: many
V gene: TRBV27
J gene: TRBJ2-7
D gene: -
CDR3 DNA: TGTGCCAGCATGCGCAGGGGTCTGCACGAGCAGTACTTC
CDR3 protein: CASMRRGLHEQYF

CDR3 length: 20
clone size: many
V gene: TRBV10-3
J gene: TRBJ2-3
D gene: TRBD2
CDR3 DNA: TGTGCCATCAGTGAGTCCTCAGGGACTAGCGGGAGCCCTAGCACAGATACGCAGTATTTT
CDR3 protein: CAISESSGTSGSPSTDTQYF

CDR3 length: 15
clone size: many
V gene: TRBV9
J gene: TRBJ2-1
D gene: -
CDR3 DNA: TGTGCCAGCAGCGTAGGAGATGCCTCCGTGAGTGAGCAGTTCTTC
CDR3 protein: CASSVGDASVSEQFF

CDR3 length: 13
clone size: -
V gene: TRBV20-1
J gene: TRBJ1-1
D gene: -
CDR3 DNA: TGCAGTGCTAGAGAGACGGGGAACACTGAAGCTTTCTTT
CDR3 protein: CSARETGNTEAFF

CDR3 length: 14
clone size: -
V gene: TRBV7-9
J gene: TRBJ1-2
D gene: TRBD1
CDR3 DNA: TGTGCCAGCAGCTTCTCACAGGGGTACTATAGCTACACCTTC
CDR3 protein: CASSFSQGYYSYTF

CDR3 length: 14
clone size: many
V gene: TRBV24-1
J gene: TRBJ2-7
D gene: TRBD2
CDR3 DNA: TGTGCCACCCTTACCGGGACTAGCTTAGACGAGCAGTACTTC
CDR3 protein: CATLTGTSLDEQYF

CDR3 length: 14
clone size: many
V gene: TRBV5-1
J gene: TRBJ2-7
D gene: -
CDR3 DNA: TGCGCCAGCAGCTTGGAAGACTTAACCTACGAGCAGTACTTC
CDR3 protein: CASSLEDLTYEQYF

CDR3 length: 13
clone size: few
V gene: TRBV6-2/TRBV6-3
J gene: TRBJ2-3
D gene: -
CDR3 DNA: TGTGCCAGCAGTTTGGTCATCGCAGATACGCAGTATTTT
CDR3 protein: CASSLVIADTQYF

CDR3 length: 15
clone size: many
V gene: TRBV7-8
J gene: TRBJ2-1
D gene: TRBD2
CDR3 DNA: TGTGCCAGCAGCCCCGTAGCGGGCTCCTACAATGAGCAGTTCTTC
CDR3 protein: CASSPVAGSYNEQFF

CDR3 length: 10
clone size: many
V gene: TRBV29-1
J gene: TRBJ2-7
D gene: -
CDR3 DNA: TGCAGCGTTGGGGGTAACGAGCAGTACTTC
CDR3 protein: CSVGGNEQYF

CDR3 length: 15
clone size: -
V gene: TRBV28
J gene: TRBJ1-1
D gene: TRBD1
CDR3 DNA: TGTGCCAGCAGCCGAAAACAGGGGATGGACACTGAAGCTTTCTTT
CDR3 protein: CASSRKQGMDTEAFF

CDR3 length: 15
clone size: few
V gene: TRBV30
J gene: TRBJ2-1
D gene: TRBD2
CDR3 DNA: TGTGCCTGGAGCGTCCCAGCGGGAGGTTGGAATGAGCAGTTCTTC
CDR3 protein: CAWSVPAGGWNEQFF

CDR3 length: 15
clone size: -
V gene: TRBV4-3
J gene: TRBJ2-7
D gene: -
CDR3 DNA: TGCGCCAGCAGCCAAGATAATAGCGGAGTCTACGAGCAGTACTTC
CDR3 protein: CASSQDNSGVYEQYF

CDR3 length: 14
clone size: few
V gene: TRBV30
J gene: TRBJ2-7
D gene: TRBD2
CDR3 DNA: TGTGCCTGGGGCATAGCGGGAGGGAGAAACGAGCAGTACTTC
CDR3 protein: CAWGIAGGRNEQYF

CDR3 length: 15
clone size: few
V gene: TRBV20-1
J gene: TRBJ2-3
D gene: TRBD2
CDR3 DNA: TGCAGTGCTAGCTCTTATCTAGCGGGGGAGGATACGCAGTATTTT
CDR3 protein: CSASSYLAGEDTQYF

CDR3 length: 15
clone size: few
V gene: TRBV7-9
J gene: TRBJ2-7
D gene: -
CDR3 DNA: TGTGCCAGCAGCGACCGGGACATACTTCCCTACGAGCAGTACTTC
CDR3 protein: CASSDRDILPYEQYF

CDR3 length: 17
clone size: few
V gene: TRBV4-1
J gene: TRBJ2-7
D gene: TRBD2
CDR3 DNA: TGCGCCAGCAGCCCAGCCCAAAGAGCGGGAGTCGCCCACGAGCAGTACTTC
CDR3 protein: CASSPAQRAGVAHEQYF

CDR3 length: 17
clone size: -
V gene: TRBV6-2/TRBV6-3
J gene: TRBJ1-1
D gene: -
CDR3 DNA: TGTGCCAGCAGTTACTCGATTGGGGGGGGCGGATTCACTGAAGCTTTCTTT
CDR3 protein: CASSYSIGGGGFTEAFF

CDR3 length: 17
clone size: few
V gene: TRBV6-2/TRBV6-3
J gene: TRBJ2-7
D gene: TRBD1
CDR3 DNA: TGTGCCAGCAGTTACCAGAAAGGGGACAGCTACTCCTACGAGCAGTACTTC
CDR3 protein: CASSYQKGDSYSYEQYF

CDR3 length: 14
clone size: few
V gene: TRBV15
J gene: TRBJ2-3
D gene: -
CDR3 DNA: TGTGCCACCAGCAGCCCTAGGCTCACAGATACGCAGTATTTT
CDR3 protein: CATSSPRLTDTQYF

CDR3 length: 15
clone size: many
V gene: TRBV25-1
J gene: TRBJ2-7
D gene: TRBD1
CDR3 DNA: TGTGCCAGCAGTGACGACAGGGGGTCCTCCTACGAGCAGTACTTC
CDR3 protein: CASSDDRGSSYEQYF

CDR3 length: 12
clone size: many
V gene: TRBV7-9
J gene: TRBJ2-5
D gene: -
CDR3 DNA: TGTGCCAGCAGCAGGGGGGGAGAGACCCAGTACTTC
CDR3 protein: CASSRGGETQYF

CDR3 length: 16
clone size: many
V gene: TRBV7-6
J gene: TRBJ1-1
D gene: TRBD1
CDR3 DNA: TGTGCCAGCAGCTGGGACAGGACAGGGCCGAACACTGAAGCTTTCTTT
CDR3 protein: CASSWDRTGPNTEAFF

CDR3 length: 13
clone size: -
V gene: TRBV10-3
J gene: TRBJ2-1
D gene: -
CDR3 DNA: TGTGCCATCAGTTCGGACAGTTACAATGAGCAGTTCTTC
CDR3 protein: CAISSDSYNEQFF

CDR3 length: 13
clone size: many
V gene: TRBV4-2
J gene: TRBJ2-7
D gene: -
CDR3 DNA: TGTGCCAGCAGCCAAGAGGTCCACAACGAGCAGTACTTC
CDR3 protein: CASSQEVHNEQYF

CDR3 length: 15
clone size: -
V gene: TRBV30
J gene: TRBJ2-3
D gene: TRBD1
CDR3 DNA: TGTGCCCACCGGCGACGGGACAGGGGGACAGATACGCAGTATTTT
CDR3 protein: CAHRRRDRGTDTQYF

CDR3 length: 15
clone size: -
V gene: TRBV3-1
J gene: TRBJ2-7
D gene: TRBD1
CDR3 DNA: TGTGCCAGCAGCCAAGACGGACAGGGGTGGTACGAGCAGTACTTC
CDR3 protein: CASSQDGQGWYEQYF

CDR3 length: 17
clone size: few
V gene: TRBV7-8
J gene: TRBJ2-1
D gene: TRBD2
CDR3 DNA: TGTGCCAGCAGCTTTAGGGTTAGCGGGGGACTATACAATGAGCAGTTCTTC
CDR3 protein: CASSFRVSGGLYNEQFF

CDR3 length: 16
clone size: many
V gene: TRBV21-1
J gene: TRBJ1-6
D gene: -
CDR3 DNA: TGTGCCAGCAGCAAAGGGGACCCCGTTAGTAATTCACCCCTCCACTTT
CDR3 protein: CASSKGDPVSNSPLHF

CDR3 length: 14
clone size: many
V gene: TRBV7-9
J gene: TRBJ2-2
D gene: TRBD2
CDR3 DNA: TGTGCCAGCAGCTCAGGACTAGCTGCCGGGGAGCTGTTTTTT
CDR3 protein: CASSSGLAAGELFF